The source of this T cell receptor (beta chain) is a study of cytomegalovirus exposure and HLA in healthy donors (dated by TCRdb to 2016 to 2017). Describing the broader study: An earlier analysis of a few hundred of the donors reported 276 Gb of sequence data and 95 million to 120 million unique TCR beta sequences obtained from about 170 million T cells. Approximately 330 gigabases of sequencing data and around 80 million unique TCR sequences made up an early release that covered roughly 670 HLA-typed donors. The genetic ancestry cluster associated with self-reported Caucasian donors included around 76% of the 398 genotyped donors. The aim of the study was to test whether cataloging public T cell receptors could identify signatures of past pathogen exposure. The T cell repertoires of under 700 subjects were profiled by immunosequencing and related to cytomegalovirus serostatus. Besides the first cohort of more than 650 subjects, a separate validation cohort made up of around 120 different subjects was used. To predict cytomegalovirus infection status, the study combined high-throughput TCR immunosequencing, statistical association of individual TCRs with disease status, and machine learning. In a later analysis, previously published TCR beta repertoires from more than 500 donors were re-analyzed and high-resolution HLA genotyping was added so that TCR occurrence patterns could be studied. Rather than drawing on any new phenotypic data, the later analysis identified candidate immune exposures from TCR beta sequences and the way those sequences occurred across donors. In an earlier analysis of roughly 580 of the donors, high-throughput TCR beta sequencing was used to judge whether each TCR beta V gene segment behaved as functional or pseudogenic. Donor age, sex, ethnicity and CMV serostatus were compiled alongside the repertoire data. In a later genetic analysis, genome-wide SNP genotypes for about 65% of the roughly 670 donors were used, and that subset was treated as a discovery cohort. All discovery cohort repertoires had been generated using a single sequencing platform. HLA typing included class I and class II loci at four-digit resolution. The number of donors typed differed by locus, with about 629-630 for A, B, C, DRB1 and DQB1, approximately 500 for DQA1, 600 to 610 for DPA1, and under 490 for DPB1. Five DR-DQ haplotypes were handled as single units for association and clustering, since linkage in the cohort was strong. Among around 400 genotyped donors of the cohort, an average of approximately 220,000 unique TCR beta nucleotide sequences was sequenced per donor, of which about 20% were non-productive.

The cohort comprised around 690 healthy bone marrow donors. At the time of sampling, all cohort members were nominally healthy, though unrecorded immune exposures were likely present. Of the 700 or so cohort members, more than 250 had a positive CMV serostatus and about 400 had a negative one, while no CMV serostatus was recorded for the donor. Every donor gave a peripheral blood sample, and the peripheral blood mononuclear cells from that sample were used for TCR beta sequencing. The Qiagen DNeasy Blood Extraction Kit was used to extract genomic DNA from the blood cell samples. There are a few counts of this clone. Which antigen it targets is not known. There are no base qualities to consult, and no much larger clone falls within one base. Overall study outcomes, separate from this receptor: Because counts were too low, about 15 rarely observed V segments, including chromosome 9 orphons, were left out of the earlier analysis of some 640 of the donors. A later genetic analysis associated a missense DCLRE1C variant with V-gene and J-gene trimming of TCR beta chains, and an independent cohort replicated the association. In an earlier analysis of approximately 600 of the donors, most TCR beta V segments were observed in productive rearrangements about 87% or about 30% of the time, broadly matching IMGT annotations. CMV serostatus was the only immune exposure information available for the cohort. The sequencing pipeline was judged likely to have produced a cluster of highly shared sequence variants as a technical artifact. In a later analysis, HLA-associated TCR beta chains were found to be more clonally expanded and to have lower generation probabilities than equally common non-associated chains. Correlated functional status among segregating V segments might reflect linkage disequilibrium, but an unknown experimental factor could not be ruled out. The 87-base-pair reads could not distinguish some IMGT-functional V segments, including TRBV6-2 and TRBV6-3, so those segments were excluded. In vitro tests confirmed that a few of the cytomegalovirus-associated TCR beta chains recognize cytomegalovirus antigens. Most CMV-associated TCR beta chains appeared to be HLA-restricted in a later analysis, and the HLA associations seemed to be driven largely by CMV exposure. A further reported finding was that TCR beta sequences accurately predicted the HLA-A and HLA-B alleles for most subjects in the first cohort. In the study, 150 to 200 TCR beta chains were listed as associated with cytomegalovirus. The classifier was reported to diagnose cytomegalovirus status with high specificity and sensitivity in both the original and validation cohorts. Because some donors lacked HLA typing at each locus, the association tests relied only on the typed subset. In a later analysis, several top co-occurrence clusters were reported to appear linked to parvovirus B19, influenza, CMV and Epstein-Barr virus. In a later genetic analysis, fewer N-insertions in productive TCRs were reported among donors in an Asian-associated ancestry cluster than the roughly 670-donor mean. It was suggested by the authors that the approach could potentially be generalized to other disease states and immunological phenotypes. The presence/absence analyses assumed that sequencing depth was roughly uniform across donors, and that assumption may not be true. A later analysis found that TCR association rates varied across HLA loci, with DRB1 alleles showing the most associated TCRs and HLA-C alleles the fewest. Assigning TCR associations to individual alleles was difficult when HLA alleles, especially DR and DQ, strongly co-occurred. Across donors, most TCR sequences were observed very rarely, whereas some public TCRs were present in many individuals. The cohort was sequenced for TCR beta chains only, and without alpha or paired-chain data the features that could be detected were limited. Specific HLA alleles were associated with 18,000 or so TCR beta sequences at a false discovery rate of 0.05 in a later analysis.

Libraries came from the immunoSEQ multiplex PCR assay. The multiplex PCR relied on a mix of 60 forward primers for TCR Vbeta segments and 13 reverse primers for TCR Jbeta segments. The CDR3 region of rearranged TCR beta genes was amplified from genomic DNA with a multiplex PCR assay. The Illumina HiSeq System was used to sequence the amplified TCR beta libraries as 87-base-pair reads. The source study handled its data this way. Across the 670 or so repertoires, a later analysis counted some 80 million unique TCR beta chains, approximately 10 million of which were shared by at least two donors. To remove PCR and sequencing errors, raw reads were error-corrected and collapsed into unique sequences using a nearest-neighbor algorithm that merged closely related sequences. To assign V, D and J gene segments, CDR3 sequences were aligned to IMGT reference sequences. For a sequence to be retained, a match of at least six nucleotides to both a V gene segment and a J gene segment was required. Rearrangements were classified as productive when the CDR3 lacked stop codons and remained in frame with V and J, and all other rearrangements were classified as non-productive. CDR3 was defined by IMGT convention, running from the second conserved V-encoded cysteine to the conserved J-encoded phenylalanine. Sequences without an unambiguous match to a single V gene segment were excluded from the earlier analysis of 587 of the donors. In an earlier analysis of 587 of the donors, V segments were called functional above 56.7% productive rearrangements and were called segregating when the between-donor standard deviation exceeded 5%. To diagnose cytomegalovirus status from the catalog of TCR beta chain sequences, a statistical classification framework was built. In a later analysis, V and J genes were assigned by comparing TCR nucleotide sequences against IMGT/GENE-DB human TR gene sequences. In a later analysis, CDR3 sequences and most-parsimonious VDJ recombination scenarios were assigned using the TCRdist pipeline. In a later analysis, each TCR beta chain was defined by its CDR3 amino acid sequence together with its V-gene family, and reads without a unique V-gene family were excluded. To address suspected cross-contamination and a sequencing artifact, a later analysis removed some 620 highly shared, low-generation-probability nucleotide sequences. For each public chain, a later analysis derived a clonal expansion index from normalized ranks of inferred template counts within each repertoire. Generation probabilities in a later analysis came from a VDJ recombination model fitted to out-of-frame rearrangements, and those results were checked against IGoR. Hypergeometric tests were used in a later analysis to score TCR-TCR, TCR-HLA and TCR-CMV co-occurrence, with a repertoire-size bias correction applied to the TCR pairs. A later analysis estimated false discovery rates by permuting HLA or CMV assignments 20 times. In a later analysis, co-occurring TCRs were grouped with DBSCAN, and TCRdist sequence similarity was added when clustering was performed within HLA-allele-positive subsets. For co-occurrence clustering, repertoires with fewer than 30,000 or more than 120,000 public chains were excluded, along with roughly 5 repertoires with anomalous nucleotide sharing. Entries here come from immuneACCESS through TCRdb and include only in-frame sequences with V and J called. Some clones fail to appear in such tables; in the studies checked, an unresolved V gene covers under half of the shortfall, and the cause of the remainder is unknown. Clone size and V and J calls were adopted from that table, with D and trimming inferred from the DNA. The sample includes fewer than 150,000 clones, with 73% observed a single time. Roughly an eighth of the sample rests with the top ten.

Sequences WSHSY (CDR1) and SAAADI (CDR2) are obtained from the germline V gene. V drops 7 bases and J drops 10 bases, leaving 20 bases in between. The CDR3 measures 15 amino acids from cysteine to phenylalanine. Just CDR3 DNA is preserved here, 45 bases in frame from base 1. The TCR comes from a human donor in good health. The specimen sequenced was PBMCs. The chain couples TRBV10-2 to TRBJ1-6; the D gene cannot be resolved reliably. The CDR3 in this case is CASIDPLFGGSPLHF. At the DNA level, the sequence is TGCGCCAGCATCGACCCACTGTTCGGAGGGTCACCCCTCCACTTT.